This T cell receptor beta chain was retrieved from a study of identical twins. This CDR3 comprises 14 residues. Trimming cost V 3 bases and J 5 bases; bases outside gene matches: 6. In germline, CDR1 is DFQATT, CDR2 SNEGSKA (reference sequence). TCRdb re-called the 5' RACE reads with MiXCR, one entry per CDR3 protein. The repertoire has under 300,000 distinct CDR3 sequences, around an eighth of them found once; the top ten carry 7% to 9%. This TCR was sampled from a young woman in good health. The sequenced material came from memory (CD45RO+) T cells sorted from blood. The chain is built from TRBV20-1 and TRBJ2-5; 10 bases agree with TRBD2. The CDR3 region is CSASTSGNLETQYF. In nucleotides, the CDR3 is TGCAGTGCTAGTACTAGCGGGAATCTTGAGACCCAGTACTTC.